This T cell receptor beta chain is from a study of early T cells in non-severe SARS-CoV-2 infection. Only a few counts were recorded for this clonotype. TCRdb re-analysed the 5' RACE reads in MiXCR, keeping a single row per CDR3 protein. The sample contains 52,000 or so distinct CDR3 sequences, under 8% of which appear only once. Per the germline V gene, CDR1 is SEHNR and CDR2 is FQNEAQ (reference sequence). The germline V and J ends were trimmed by 1 base and 6 bases, with 6 bases remaining between them. This CDR3 contains 12 residues. V usage is TRBV7-9 and J usage is TRBJ1-1; D is perhaps TRBD1 (6 bases). Specimen: whole blood, collected at baseline. The sequence was collected from an adult who was a healthcare worker with PCR-confirmed SARS-CoV-2 infection or an uninfected control (not recorded which). This CDR3 is CASSLGTAEAFF. For the CDR3, the DNA is TGTGCCAGCAGCTTAGGGACAGCTGAAGCTTTCTTT.